This T cell receptor (beta chain) is from a study of blood T cell repertoires in COVID-19. Study at large: The United States, Italy and Spain supplied acute and convalescent COVID-19 samples. T cells, B-cell-depleted T cells, or PBMCs supplied cDNA or gDNA.

The CDR3 sequence is 14 residues long. V was cut by 5 bases and J by 3 bases, with 14 bases left in between. Per germline, CDR1 SGHAT and CDR2 FQNNGV. How the authors handled the data: Counts of nucleated cells, estimated from reference gene primer amplification, were obtained. Only in-frame clones appear in the TCRdb table, and some are missing; sequencing was by immunoSEQ multiplex PCR. The V and J calls and clone size come from that table; D and trimming were worked out from the DNA. Of roughly 180,000 clones listed, around four fifths were seen once; the top ten hold approximately 5.4%. The chain recombines TRBV11-2 with TRBJ2-7; tentatively, D is TRBD2 (6 bases). This TCR came from a woman between 25 and 40 years old with acute or convalescent COVID-19. Sequencing was done on a sample of peripheral blood. The CDR3 sequence: CASSIGGKYYEQYF. CDR3 sequence (DNA): TGTGCCAGCAGCATCGGAGGGAAATACTACGAGCAGTACTTC.